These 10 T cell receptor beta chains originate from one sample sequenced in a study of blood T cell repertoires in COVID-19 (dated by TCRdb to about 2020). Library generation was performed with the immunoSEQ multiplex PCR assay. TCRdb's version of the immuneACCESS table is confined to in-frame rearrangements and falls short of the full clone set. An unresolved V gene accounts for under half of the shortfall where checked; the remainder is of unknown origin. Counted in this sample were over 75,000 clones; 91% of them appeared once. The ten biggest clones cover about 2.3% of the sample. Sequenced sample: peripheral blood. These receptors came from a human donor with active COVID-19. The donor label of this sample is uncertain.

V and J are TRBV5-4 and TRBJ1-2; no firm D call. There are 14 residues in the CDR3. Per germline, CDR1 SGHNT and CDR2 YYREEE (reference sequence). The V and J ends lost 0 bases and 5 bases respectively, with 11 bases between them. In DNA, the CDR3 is TGTGCCAGCAGCTTGGAGCTAGGAATTTATGGCTACACCTTC. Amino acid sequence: CASSLELGIYGYTF.

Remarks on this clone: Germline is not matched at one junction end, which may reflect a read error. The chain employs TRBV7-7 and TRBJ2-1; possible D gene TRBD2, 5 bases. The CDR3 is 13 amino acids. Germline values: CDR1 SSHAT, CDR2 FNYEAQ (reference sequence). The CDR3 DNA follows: TGTGCTAGCAGCTTAGAGGGTGCGGGTGAGCAGTTCTTC. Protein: CASSLEGAGEQFF.

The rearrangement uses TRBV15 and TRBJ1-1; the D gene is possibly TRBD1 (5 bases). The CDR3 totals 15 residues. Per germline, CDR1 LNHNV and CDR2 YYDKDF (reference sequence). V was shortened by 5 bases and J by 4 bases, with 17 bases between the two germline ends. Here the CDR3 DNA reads TGTGCCACCAGCCGCCCCGGGGGGGAGGTCACTGAAGCTTTCTTT. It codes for CATSRPGGEVTEAFF.

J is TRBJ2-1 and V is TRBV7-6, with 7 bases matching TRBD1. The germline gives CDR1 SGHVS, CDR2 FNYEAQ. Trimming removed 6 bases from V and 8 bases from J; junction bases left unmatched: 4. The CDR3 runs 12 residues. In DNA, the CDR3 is TGTGCCAGCAGTCCCGGGACAGATGAGCAGTTCTTC. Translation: CASSPGTDEQFF. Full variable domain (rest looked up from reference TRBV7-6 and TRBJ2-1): GAGVSQSPRYKVTKRGQDVALRCDPISGHVSLYWYRQALGQGPEFLTYFNYEAQQDKSGLPNDRFSAERPEGSISTLTIQRTEQRDSAMYRCASSPGTDEQFFGPGTRLTVL.

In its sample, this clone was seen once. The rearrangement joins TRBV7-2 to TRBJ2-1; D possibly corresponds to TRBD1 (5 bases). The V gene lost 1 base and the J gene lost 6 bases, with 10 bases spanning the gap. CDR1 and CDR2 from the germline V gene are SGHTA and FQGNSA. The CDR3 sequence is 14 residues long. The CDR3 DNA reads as TGTGCCAGCAGCTTAGACAGGTCCGGCAATGAGCAGTTCTTC. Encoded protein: CASSLDRSGNEQFF.

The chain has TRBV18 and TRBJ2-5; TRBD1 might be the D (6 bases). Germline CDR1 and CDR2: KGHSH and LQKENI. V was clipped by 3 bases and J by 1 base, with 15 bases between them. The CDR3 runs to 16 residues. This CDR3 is CASSPNRGQFQETQYF. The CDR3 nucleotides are TGTGCCAGCTCACCGAACCGAGGACAGTTCCAAGAGACCCAGTACTTC.

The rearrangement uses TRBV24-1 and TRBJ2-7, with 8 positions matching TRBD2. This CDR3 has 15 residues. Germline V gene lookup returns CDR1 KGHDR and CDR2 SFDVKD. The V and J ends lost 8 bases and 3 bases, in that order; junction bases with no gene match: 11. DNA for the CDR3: TGTGCCACCACCGTCGGGGGGGGGCCAGGCTACGAGCAGTACTTC. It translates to CATTVGGGPGYEQYF.

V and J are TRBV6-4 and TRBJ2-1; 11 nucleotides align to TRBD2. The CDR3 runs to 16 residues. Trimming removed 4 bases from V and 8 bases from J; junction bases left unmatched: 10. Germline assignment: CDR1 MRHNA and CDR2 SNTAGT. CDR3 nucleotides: TGTGCCAGCAGTGCTGGGGGGACTAGCGGTTGGCATGAGCAGTTCTTC. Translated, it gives CASSAGGTSGWHEQFF.

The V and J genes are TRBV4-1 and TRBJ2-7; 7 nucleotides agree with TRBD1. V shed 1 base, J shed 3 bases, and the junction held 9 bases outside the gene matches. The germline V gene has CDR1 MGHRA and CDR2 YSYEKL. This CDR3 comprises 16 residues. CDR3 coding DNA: TGCGCCAGCAGCCAAGCTCATGGGACAGCCGACTACGAGCAGTACTTC. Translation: CASSQAHGTADYEQYF.

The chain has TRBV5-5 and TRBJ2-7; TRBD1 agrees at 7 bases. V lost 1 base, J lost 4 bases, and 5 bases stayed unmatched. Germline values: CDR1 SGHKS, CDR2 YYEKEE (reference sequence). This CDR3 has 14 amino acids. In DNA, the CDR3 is TGTGCCAGCAGCTTGAGAGGGGGCGATTACGAGCAGTACTTC. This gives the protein CASSLRGGDYEQYF.